The 23 T cell receptor beta chains given below trace back to one sample, sequenced in a study of T cell responses to AZD1222 COVID-19 vaccine. Assay used: immunoSEQ multiplex PCR; TCRdb lists only in-frame clones, some missing. Of over 100,000 clones listed, roughly 90% are singletons. The starting material was peripheral blood, obtained on day 0 of AZD1222 vaccination. These receptors all come from an adult in good health.

The sample holds one count of this clone. This CDR3 reads CASKSLAIQETQYF. CDR3 nucleotide sequence: TGCGCCAGCAAATCTCTAGCGATCCAAGAGACCCAGTACTTC. The chain employs TRBV5-1 and TRBJ2-5; D possibly corresponds to TRBD2 (6 bases). V was trimmed by 6 bases and J by 1 base, leaving 13 bases between them. The germline V gene encodes CDR1 SGHRS and CDR2 YFSETQ. CDR3 length: 14 amino acids.

This clone was counted a single time. V is TRBV5-4 and J is TRBJ1-2, with D hard to call. The CDR3 has 14 residues. Germline lookup yields CDR1 SGHNT and CDR2 YYREEE (reference sequence). V was trimmed by 0 bases and J by 5 bases, leaving 11 bases between them. The CDR3 spells CASSLGQNYYGYTF. DNA of the CDR3: TGTGCCAGCAGCTTGGGCCAGAATTATTATGGCTACACCTTC.

The V gene is TRBV5-4, the J gene TRBJ2-7; D unresolved. The CDR3 runs to 14 residues. Per germline, CDR1 SGHNT and CDR2 YYREEE (reference sequence). Trimming took off 4 bases at V and 0 bases at J, with 11 bases between the two ends. CDR3 sequence reads: CASSTILDSYEQYF. The CDR3 DNA reads as TGTGCCAGCAGCACCATCCTAGACTCCTACGAGCAGTACTTC.

The chain joins TRBV10-1 to TRBJ2-6; D is ambiguous. Trimming removed 4 bases at V and 0 bases at J, with 4 bases between. Germline CDR1 WNHNN, CDR2 SYGVQD (reference sequence). CDR3 length equals 14 residues. CDR3 nucleotide sequence: TGCGCCAGCAGTGCAGGCTCTGGGGCCAACGTCCTGACTTTC. Amino acid sequence: CASSAGSGANVLTF.

The chain employs TRBV28 and TRBJ1-5; 9 positions match TRBD1. V gave up 4 bases and J gave up 5 bases; unmatched junction bases: 3. CDR1 and CDR2 from the germline V gene are MDHEN and SYDVKM. The CDR3 has 14 amino acids. CDR3 loop: CASSSGTGYQPQHF. The CDR3, as DNA: TGTGCCAGCAGTTCCGGGACAGGGTATCAGCCCCAGCATTTT.

The chain combines TRBV19 with TRBJ1-5; unclear D gene. V lost 4 bases to trimming and J lost 1 base, with 23 bases between them. In germline, CDR1 is LNHDA, CDR2 SQIVND (reference sequence). This CDR3 has 19 amino acids. CDR3 sequence: CASSTHGSLTDLSNQPQHF. The DNA for the CDR3 is TGTGCCAGTAGTACCCACGGCAGTCTCACTGATTTGAGCAATCAGCCCCAGCATTTT. Variable domain in full (rest from reference TRBV19 and TRBJ1-5): DGGITQSPKYLFRKEGQNVTLSCEQNLNHDAMYWYRQDPGQGLRLIYYSQIVNDFQKGDIAEGYSVSREKKESFPLTVTSAQKNPTAFYLCASSTHGSLTDLSNQPQHFGDGTRLSIL.

This clone was recorded once. V usage is TRBV5-1 and J usage is TRBJ2-7; D gene unclear. V shed 0 bases and J shed 2 bases, with 15 bases lying between them. From germline, CDR1 is SGHRS and CDR2 YFSETQ. The length of the CDR3 is 16 residues. CDR3 in amino acids: CASSLAPSEITYEQYF. Written as DNA, the CDR3 is TGCGCCAGCAGCTTGGCGCCGTCCGAGATCACCTACGAGCAGTACTTC.

The chain couples TRBV15 to TRBJ1-2, with TRBD1 as a possible D gene (6 bases). The V and J ends lost 5 bases and 6 bases respectively, with 13 bases between them. This CDR3 is built from 13 residues. Looked up from germline, CDR1 is LNHNV and CDR2 is YYDKDF (reference sequence). The CDR3 region is CATSARGRDGYTF. DNA of the CDR3: TGTGCCACCAGCGCCAGGGGCAGGGATGGCTACACCTTC.

The chain is built from TRBV10-1 and TRBJ1-1; D is unclear. The germline V and J ends were trimmed by 5 bases and 1 base, with 8 bases remaining between them. Germline lookup yields CDR1 WNHNN and CDR2 SYGVQD (reference sequence). There are 13 residues in the CDR3. CDR3 in amino acids: CASSRQTNTEAFF. In DNA, the CDR3 is TGCGCCAGCAGTCGGCAGACGAACACTGAAGCTTTCTTT.

The V call is TRBV28, the J call TRBJ2-7; D not certain. The ends were cut back, 5 bases at V and 3 bases at J, with 5 bases in the middle. Germline V CDR1 and CDR2: MDHEN, SYDVKM. This CDR3 spans 11 amino acids. The CDR3 DNA follows: TGTGCCAGCAGTACCCACTACGAGCAGTACTTC. Translated, it gives CASSTHYEQYF.

The V gene is TRBV5-1, the J gene TRBJ2-7, with D possibly called TRBD1 or TRBD2 (7 bases each). The CDR3 has 15 residues. V was shortened by 4 bases and J by 5 bases, with 19 bases between the two germline ends. Per germline, CDR1 SGHRS and CDR2 YFSETQ. This chain's CDR3 is CASSRQGGPLDEQYF. Here the CDR3 DNA reads TGCGCCAGCAGCCGTCAGGGGGGGCCGCTAGACGAGCAGTACTTC.

The chain uses TRBV7-9 and TRBJ2-1; either TRBD1 or TRBD2 may supply D (5 bases each). Germline CDR1 is SEHNR and CDR2 is FQNEAQ (reference sequence). The CDR3 covers 13 residues. V shed 4 bases and J shed 1 base, with 5 bases lying between them. The CDR3 loop is CASSWGSYNEQFF. The DNA for the CDR3 is TGTGCCAGCAGCTGGGGGTCCTACAATGAGCAGTTCTTC.

The rearrangement uses TRBV4-1 and TRBJ2-1, with D hard to call. The CDR3 runs 14 residues. CDR1 MGHRA and CDR2 YSYEKL come from the germline V gene. V shed 0 bases and J shed 2 bases, with 5 bases lying between them. The CDR3, as DNA: TGCGCCAGCAGCCAAGAACTAACCTACAATGAGCAGTTCTTC. Translation: CASSQELTYNEQFF.

This clone was observed a single time. The rearrangement uses TRBV3-1 (or the pseudogene TRBV3-2) and TRBJ1-1; a weak D match, TRBD1 (6 bases). V shed 0 bases and J shed 5 bases, with 19 bases lying between them. Germline V gives CDR1 LGHDT, CDR2 YNNKEL (reference sequence). This CDR3 spans 17 amino acids. CDR3 sequence reads: CASSQDPRQQGWTEAFF. The CDR3 nucleotides are TGTGCCAGCAGCCAAGATCCCCGCCAACAGGGATGGACTGAAGCTTTCTTT.

In DNA, the CDR3 is TGTGCCAGCAGCCAAGCGCGGCAGAACTATGGCTACACCTTC. Its translation: CASSQARQNYGYTF. The rearrangement uses TRBV7-8 and TRBJ1-2; no reliable D call. The V end was cut by 5 bases, the J end by 2 bases, with 12 bases between. The CDR3 has 14 amino acids. CDR1 and CDR2 from the germline V gene are SGHVS and FQNEAQ.

The rearrangement joins TRBV25-1 to TRBJ1-3; D is uncertain. The CDR3 consists of 15 residues. Trimming left V 3 bases short and J 3 bases short, with 12 bases between. Germline CDR1 and CDR2: MGHDK and SYGVNS. This CDR3 is CASSEYYGFGNTIYF. CDR3 DNA: TGTGCCAGCAGTGAGTACTACGGCTTTGGAAACACCATATATTTT.

CDR3 sequence: CASSWGLAGITGELFF. The CDR3 region has the DNA TGCGCCAGCAGCTGGGGACTAGCGGGAATCACCGGGGAGCTGTTTTTT. This sequence joins TRBV5-1 and TRBJ2-2, with 13 bases identical to TRBD2. The V segment lost 3 bases and the J segment 4 bases; nucleotides outside the gene matches: 3. Germline V gene lookup returns CDR1 SGHRS and CDR2 YFSETQ. CDR3 length equals 16 residues.

The J gene is TRBJ2-3, the V gene TRBV5-4; weak D call: TRBD1 (5 bases). Per the germline V gene, CDR1 is SGHNT and CDR2 is YYREEE (reference sequence). This CDR3 is 15 amino acids long. The V and J ends lost 3 bases and 0 bases respectively, with 11 bases between them. The chain's CDR3 is CASSYRQTSTDTQYF. CDR3 DNA: TGTGCCAGCAGCTACCGACAGACTAGCACAGATACGCAGTATTTT.

V gene TRBV5-1 combines with J gene TRBJ2-3; tentatively, D is TRBD2 (6 bases). CDR3 length: 14 residues. Germline CDR1 and CDR2: SGHRS and YFSETQ. V was trimmed by 2 bases and J by 4 bases, leaving 11 bases between them. CDR3 DNA: TGCGCCAGCAGCTTCACAGCGGGTGCAGATACGCAGTATTTT. Its protein is CASSFTAGADTQYF.

This chain uses TRBV19 with TRBJ1-6; no clear D gene. CDR1 and CDR2 (germline): LNHDA, SQIVND (reference sequence). The V gene lost 6 bases and the J gene lost 9 bases, with 12 bases spanning the gap. This CDR3 comprises 13 residues. The CDR3 spells CASRPHASSPLHF. CDR3 nucleotides: TGTGCCAGTAGGCCCCATGCGTCTTCACCCCTCCACTTT.

The chain joins TRBV6-5 to TRBJ1-2, with 10 nucleotides matching TRBD1. CDR1 is MNHEY and CDR2 is SVGAGI in the germline V gene. The CDR3 sequence is 13 residues long. Trimming at V came to 8 bases and at J to 8 bases, leaving 8 bases not matched to a gene. The CDR3 DNA reads TGTGCCAGCCTCCGGGACAGGGGTTTCGGCTACACCTTC. Encoded protein: CASLRDRGFGYTF.

The chain has TRBV5-1 and TRBJ1-2; the D is unclear. The CDR3 is 13 amino acids. From germline, CDR1 is SGHRS and CDR2 YFSETQ. V dropped 0 bases and J dropped 6 bases, with 9 bases sitting between them. The CDR3 here is CASSLVDHHGYTF. For the CDR3, the DNA is TGCGCCAGCAGCTTGGTCGACCACCATGGCTACACCTTC.

The CDR3 loop reads CATSRARGSEQFF. CDR3 coding DNA: TGTGCCACCAGCAGAGCCAGGGGAAGTGAGCAGTTCTTC. This chain uses TRBV15 with TRBJ2-1; maybe TRBD1 (6 bases). Per the germline V gene, CDR1 is LNHNV and CDR2 is YYDKDF (reference sequence). With 1 base removed from V and 9 bases from J, the gap between germline ends came to 10 bases. CDR3 length: 13 residues.